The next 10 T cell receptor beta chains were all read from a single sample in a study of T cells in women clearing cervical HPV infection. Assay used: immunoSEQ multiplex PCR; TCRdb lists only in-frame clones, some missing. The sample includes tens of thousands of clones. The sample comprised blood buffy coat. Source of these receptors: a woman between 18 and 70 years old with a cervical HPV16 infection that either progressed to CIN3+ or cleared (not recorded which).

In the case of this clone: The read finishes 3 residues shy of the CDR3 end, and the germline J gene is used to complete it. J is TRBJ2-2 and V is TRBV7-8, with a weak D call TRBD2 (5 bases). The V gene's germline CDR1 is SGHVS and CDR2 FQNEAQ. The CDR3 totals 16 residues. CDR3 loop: CASSLVDRGIGSPLFF. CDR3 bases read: TGTGCCAGCAGCTTAGTTGATCGGGGTATAGGTTCACCG.

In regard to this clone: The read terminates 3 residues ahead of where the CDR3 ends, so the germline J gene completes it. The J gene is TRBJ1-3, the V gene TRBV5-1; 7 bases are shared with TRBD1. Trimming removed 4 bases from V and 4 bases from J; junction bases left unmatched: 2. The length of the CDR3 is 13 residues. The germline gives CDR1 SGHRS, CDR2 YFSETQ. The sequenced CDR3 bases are TGCGCCAGCAGCCAAGGGGGCGGAAACACC. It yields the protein CASSQGGGNT. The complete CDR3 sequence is CASSQGGGNTIYF.

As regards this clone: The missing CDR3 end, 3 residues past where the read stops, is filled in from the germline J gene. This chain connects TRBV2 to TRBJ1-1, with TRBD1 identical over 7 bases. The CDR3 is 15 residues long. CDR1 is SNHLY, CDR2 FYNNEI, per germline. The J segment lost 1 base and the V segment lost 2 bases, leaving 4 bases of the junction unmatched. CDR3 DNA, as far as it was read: TGTGCCAGCAGTGAACCCCGGACAGGGAACACTGAA. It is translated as CASSEPRTGNTE. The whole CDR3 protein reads CASSEPRTGNTEAFF. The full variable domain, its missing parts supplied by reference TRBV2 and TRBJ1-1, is EPEVTQTPSHQVTQMGQEVILRCVPISNHLYFYWYRQILGQKVEFLVSFYNNEISEKSEIFDDQFSVERPDGSNFTLKIRSTKLEDSAMYFCASSEPRTGNTEAFFGQGTRLTVV.

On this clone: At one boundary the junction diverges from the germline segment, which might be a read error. CDR3 residues: CASSQETRRGLETQYF. Incomplete CDR3 DNA: TGCGCCAGCAGCCAAGAAACCCGTCGGGGACTAGAGACC. The rearrangement uses TRBV4-2 and TRBJ2-5; possibly TRBD2 for D (6 bases). The read ends 3 residues shy of where the CDR3 ends; the end is completed using the germline J gene. This CDR3 has 16 residues. From germline, CDR1 is LGHNA and CDR2 YNFKEQ.

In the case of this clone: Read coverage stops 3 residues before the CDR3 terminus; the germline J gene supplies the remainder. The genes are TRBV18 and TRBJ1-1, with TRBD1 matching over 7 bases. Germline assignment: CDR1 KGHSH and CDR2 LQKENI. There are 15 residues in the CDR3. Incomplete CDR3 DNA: TGTGCCAGCTCACCGATTTTACAGGGGATAGATCGA. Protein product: CASSPILQGIDR. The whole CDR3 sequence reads CASSPILQGIDRAFF.

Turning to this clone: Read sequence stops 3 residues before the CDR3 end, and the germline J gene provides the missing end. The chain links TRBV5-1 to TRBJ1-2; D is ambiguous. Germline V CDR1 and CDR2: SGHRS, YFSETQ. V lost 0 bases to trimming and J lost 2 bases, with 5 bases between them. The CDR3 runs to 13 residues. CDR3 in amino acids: CASSLAQNYGYTF. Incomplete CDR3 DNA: TGCGCCAGCAGCTTGGCCCAAAACTATGGC. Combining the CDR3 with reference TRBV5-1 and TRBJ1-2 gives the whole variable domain KAGVTQTPRYLIKTRGQQVTLSCSPISGHRSVSWYQQTPGQGLQFLFEYFSETQRNKGNFPGRFSGRQFSNSRSEMNVSTLELGDSALYLCASSLAQNYGYTFGSGTRLTVV.

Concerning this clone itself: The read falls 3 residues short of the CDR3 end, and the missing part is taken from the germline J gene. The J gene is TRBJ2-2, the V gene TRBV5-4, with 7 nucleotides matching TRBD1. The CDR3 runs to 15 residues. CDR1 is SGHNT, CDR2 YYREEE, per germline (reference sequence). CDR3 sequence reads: CASSLLGQLNEKLFF. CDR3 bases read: TGTGCCAGCAGCCTTTTGGGACAGCTTAATGAAAAG. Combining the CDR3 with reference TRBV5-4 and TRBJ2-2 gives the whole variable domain ETGVTQSPTHLIKTRGQQVTLRCSSQSGHNTVSWYQQALGQGPQFIFQYYREEENGRGNFPPRFSGLQFPNYSSELNVNALELDDSALYLCASSLLGQLNEKLFFGEGSRLTVL.

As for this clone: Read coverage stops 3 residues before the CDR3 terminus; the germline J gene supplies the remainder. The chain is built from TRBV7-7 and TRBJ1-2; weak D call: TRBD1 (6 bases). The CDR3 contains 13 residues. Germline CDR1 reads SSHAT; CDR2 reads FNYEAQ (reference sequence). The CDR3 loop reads CASSFDRLNDYTF. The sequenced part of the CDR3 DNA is TGTGCCAGCAGCTTTGACAGGTTAAATGAC.

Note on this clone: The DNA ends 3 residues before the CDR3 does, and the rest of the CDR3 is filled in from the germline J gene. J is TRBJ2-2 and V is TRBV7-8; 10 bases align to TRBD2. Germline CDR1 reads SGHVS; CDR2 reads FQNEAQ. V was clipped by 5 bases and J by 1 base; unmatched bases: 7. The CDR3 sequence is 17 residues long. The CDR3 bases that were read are TGTGCCAGCAGCCCCCCTAGCGGGGGCCTGAACACCGGGGAG. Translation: CASSPPSGGLNTGE. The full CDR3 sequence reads CASSPPSGGLNTGELFF.

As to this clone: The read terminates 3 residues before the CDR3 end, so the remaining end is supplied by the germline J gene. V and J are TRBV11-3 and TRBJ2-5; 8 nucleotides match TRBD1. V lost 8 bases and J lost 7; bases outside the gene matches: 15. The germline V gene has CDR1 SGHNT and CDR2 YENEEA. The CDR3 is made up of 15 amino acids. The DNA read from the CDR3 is TGTGCCAGCGCCTCAAATACAGGGGGATTAGGGACC. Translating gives CASASNTGGLGT. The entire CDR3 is CASASNTGGLGTQYF.